The 17 T cell receptor beta chains given below trace back to one sample, sequenced in a study of blood T cell repertoires in COVID-19. TCRdb's copy holds only in-frame clones and misses some; the assay was immunoSEQ multiplex PCR. The table has 85,000 to 120,000 clones, about 91% seen once. The sample comprised peripheral blood. These receptors were obtained from a man between 18 and 35 years old with acute or convalescent COVID-19.

The chain carries TRBV9 and TRBJ1-2; D possibly corresponds to TRBD1 (6 bases). This CDR3 contains 13 residues. Deletions cut 4 bases from V and 8 bases from J, with 15 bases between. Germline CDR1 reads SGDLS; CDR2 reads YYNGEE. The CDR3 sequence is CASSYFQGKGYTF. DNA of the CDR3: TGTGCCAGCAGCTACTTTCAGGGGAAAGGCTACACCTTC.

This clone has more than one count but fewer than ten. This chain connects TRBV7-2 to TRBJ2-5, with D tentatively TRBD2 (6 bases). V gave up 5 bases and J gave up 2 bases, with 12 bases separating them. Germline V gene sequence: CDR1 SGHTA, CDR2 FQGNSA. The CDR3 length is 14 residues. In nucleotides, the CDR3 is TGTGCCAGCAGCGCCGTCGCGGGGCAAGAGACCCAGTACTTC. Amino acids: CASSAVAGQETQYF.

The chain has TRBV24-1 and TRBJ2-3, with 10 bases fitting TRBD2. CDR3 length: 17 residues. Trimming at V came to 0 bases and at J to 7 bases, leaving 9 bases not matched to a gene. The germline CDR1 and CDR2 sequences are KGHDR and SFDVKD. The CDR3 DNA reads as TGTGCCACCAGTGATTTGCGGCAAGCGGGAGGGCCGAATACGCAGTATTTT. It codes for CATSDLRQAGGPNTQYF.

V usage is TRBV7-9 and J usage is TRBJ1-1; TRBD1 aligns across 7 bases. CDR1 SEHNR and CDR2 FQNEAQ come from the germline V gene (reference sequence). This CDR3 has 13 amino acids. Unmatched junction bases numbered 3, after V lost 5 bases and J lost 3 bases. CDR3 sequence reads: CASSQQGYTEAFF. The CDR3 DNA follows: TGTGCCAGCAGCCAACAGGGGTACACTGAAGCTTTCTTT. The full variable domain, rest sourced from reference TRBV7-9 and TRBJ1-1, is DTGVSQNPRHKITKRGQNVTFRCDPISEHNRLYWYRQTLGQGPEFLTYFQNEAQLEKSRLLSDRFSAERPKGSFSTLEIQRTEQGDSAMYLCASSQQGYTEAFFGQGTRLTVV.

V is TRBV19 and J is TRBJ2-7, with TRBD1 identical over 8 bases. The CDR3 extends over 14 amino acids. Looked up from germline, CDR1 is LNHDA and CDR2 is SQIVND (reference sequence). J was trimmed by 2 bases and V by 1 base; bases with no gene match: 1. CDR3 DNA sequence: TGTGCCAGTAGTATAGTACAGGGGGCCTACGAGCAGTACTTC. This encodes CASSIVQGAYEQYF.

The J gene is TRBJ1-5, the V gene TRBV5-6; TRBD1 matches at 7 bases. V dropped 2 bases and J dropped 3; count of bases not matched to a gene: 5. Germline V gene data show CDR1 as SGHDT and CDR2 as YYEEEE. This CDR3 comprises 15 residues. In DNA form, the CDR3 reads TGTGCCAGCAGCTTAAGGGGGCGGACCAATCAGCCCCAGCATTTT. Encoded protein: CASSLRGRTNQPQHF.

This chain uses TRBV4-1 with TRBJ2-7; D not resolved. V lost 0 bases, J lost 0 bases, and 6 bases lay in between. This CDR3 has 14 amino acids. CDR1 and CDR2 (germline): MGHRA, YSYEKL. Here the CDR3 reads CASSQEQNSYEQYF. Written as DNA, the CDR3 is TGCGCCAGCAGCCAAGAGCAGAACTCCTACGAGCAGTACTTC.

V usage is TRBV6-6 and J usage is TRBJ1-2; D unresolved. Germline V lookup: CDR1 MNHNY, CDR2 SVGAGI (reference sequence). This CDR3 is 16 amino acids long. Deletions cut 8 bases from V and 0 bases from J, with 19 bases between. CDR3 amino acids: CASSFLRQKTNYGYTF. Here the CDR3 DNA reads TGTGCCAGCTCCTTTCTCCGCCAGAAGACTAACTATGGCTACACCTTC.

J is TRBJ1-3 and V is TRBV11-3; D is uncertain. Trimming stripped 5 bases from V and 0 bases from J, with 8 bases between. The germline V gene has CDR1 SGHNT and CDR2 YENEEA. CDR3 size: 14 residues. CDR3 coding DNA: TGTGCCAGCAGCCCCGACATCTCTGGAAACACCATATATTTT. It yields the protein CASSPDISGNTIYF. The whole variable domain, remainder taken from reference TRBV11-3 and TRBJ1-3, is EAGVVQSPRYKIIEKKQPVAFWCNPISGHNTLYWYLQNLGQGPELLIRYENEEAVDDSQLPKDRFSAERLKGVDSTLKIQPAELGDSAVYLCASSPDISGNTIYFGEGSWLTVV.

The CDR3 loop is CAISEAGSTGELFF. The CDR3 nucleotides are TGTGCCATCAGTGAGGCGGGGAGCACCGGGGAGCTGTTTTTT. J is TRBJ2-2 and V is TRBV10-3, with D tentatively TRBD2 (6 bases). The V gene's germline CDR1 is ENHRY and CDR2 SYGVKD. The CDR3 has 14 amino acids. V shed 2 bases and J shed 4 bases, with 8 bases lying between them.

This chain links TRBV9 with TRBJ1-4, with TRBD1 matching over 11 bases. The V gene's germline CDR1 is SGDLS and CDR2 YYNGEE. Unmatched junction bases numbered 4, after V lost 4 bases and J lost 5 bases. This CDR3 region has 15 residues. In DNA, the CDR3 is TGTGCCAGCAGCCCGGGGACAGGGGGGAATGAAAAACTGTTTTTT. Amino acid sequence: CASSPGTGGNEKLFF.

The chain is built from TRBV19 and TRBJ1-2, with 7 positions matching TRBD1. Germline CDR1 and CDR2: LNHDA and SQIVND (reference sequence). This CDR3 region has 14 residues. J lost 5 bases, V lost 7 bases, and 10 bases had no gene match. This CDR3 reads CASNAWQGVYGYTF. As DNA, the CDR3 is TGTGCCAGTAACGCTTGGCAGGGGGTATATGGCTACACCTTC.

In DNA, the CDR3 is TGCGCCAGCAGCCCCCTGGCGGGGGCTGGAACCACCGGGGAGCTGTTTTTT. This codes for CASSPLAGAGTTGELFF. The rearrangement joins TRBV5-1 to TRBJ2-2, with a tentative D call TRBD2 (7 bases). Germline assignment: CDR1 SGHRS and CDR2 YFSETQ. The CDR3 has 17 residues. The ends were cut back, 4 bases at V and 4 bases at J, with 20 bases in the middle. Full variable domain (remainder filled in from reference TRBV5-1 and TRBJ2-2): KAGVTQTPRYLIKTRGQQVTLSCSPISGHRSVSWYQQTPGQGLQFLFEYFSETQRNKGNFPGRFSGRQFSNSRSEMNVSTLELGDSALYLCASSPLAGAGTTGELFFGEGSRLTVL.

The chain uses TRBV19 and TRBJ2-2, with a possible D match to TRBD1 (5 bases). This CDR3 comprises 13 residues. V lost 7 bases to trimming and J lost 5 bases, with 11 bases between them. Germline V gene sequence: CDR1 LNHDA, CDR2 SQIVND (reference sequence). This CDR3 is CASKGRATGELFF. DNA of the CDR3: TGTGCCAGTAAGGGCAGGGCGACCGGGGAGCTGTTTTTT.

The chain combines TRBV5-1 with TRBJ2-1; D might be TRBD1 (6 bases). The germline V gene encodes CDR1 SGHRS and CDR2 YFSETQ. This CDR3 comprises 14 residues. Between the trimmed V and J ends, which lost 6 bases and 9 bases, there was a span of 19 bases. CDR3: CASIRDTEGSEQFF. CDR3 nucleotide sequence: TGCGCCAGCATCCGGGACACCGAAGGGAGTGAGCAGTTCTTC.

In this sample, this clone turned up once. This chain links TRBV6-5 with TRBJ1-2; 10 bases are shared with TRBD1. CDR1 and CDR2 (germline): MNHEY, SVGAGI. This CDR3 is built from 16 residues. The V segment lost 0 bases and the J segment 4 bases; nucleotides outside the gene matches: 5. The CDR3 sequence is CASSYSRTGGGYGYTF. CDR3 DNA sequence: TGTGCCAGCAGTTACTCAAGGACAGGGGGTGGCTATGGCTACACCTTC.

The chain recombines TRBV3-1 (or the pseudogene TRBV3-2) with TRBJ1-2; D is uncertain. This CDR3 has 15 amino acids. CDR1 and CDR2 (germline): LGHDT, YNNKEL (reference sequence). V was clipped by 1 base and J by 5 bases, with 14 bases between them. The CDR3 here is CASSQAASTEYGYTF. CDR3 sequence (DNA): TGTGCCAGCAGCCAAGCGGCGTCAACAGAATATGGCTACACCTTC.